The following is a TCR beta chain sequence with its context. What it recognizes is unknown. Without the conserved terminal phenylalanine or tryptophan, this CDR3 likely stems from a read error. Investigators took RNA and DNA out together from 20-30 mg of unsorted bulk tissue. There were over 75% viable tumor cells in every single sample of tumor. The sample belongs to a study of tumor-infiltrating lymphocytes in primary liver carcinoma. Study as a whole: Productive TCRbeta reads per sample were roughly 3.5 to 7.5 million, not differing by tissue.

Priming with a constant-region primer yielded TCR beta cDNA from around 0.45 ug total RNA. Construction of TCR beta libraries relied on three successive nested multiplex PCR rounds employing slightly modified ARM-PCR. TCRdb used MiXCR to reprocess the multiplex PCR reads, holding one entry per CDR3 protein. This sample has roughly 120,000 distinct CDR3 sequences, with roughly three fifths found just once. Findings of the study overall: A significantly higher top-250-clone fraction was recorded for tumors than for blood (p = 0.039). Just about 7.5-25% of leading clones were found in every one of five regions.

The receptor was isolated from a woman in her sixties with primary liver carcinoma and hepatitis B virus infection. Sequenced material: liver tumor tissue from sampling region 1. This sample's subset: tumor region T1, superior pole.

CDR3 nucleotide sequence: TGTGCTAGCAGCCCCGGACAATCCCTAGGGGAGCAGTACTAC. Amino acids: CASSPGQSLGEQYY. This chain links TRBV12-3 or TRBV12-4 with TRBJ2-7; D might be TRBD1 (5 bases). There are 14 residues in the CDR3.